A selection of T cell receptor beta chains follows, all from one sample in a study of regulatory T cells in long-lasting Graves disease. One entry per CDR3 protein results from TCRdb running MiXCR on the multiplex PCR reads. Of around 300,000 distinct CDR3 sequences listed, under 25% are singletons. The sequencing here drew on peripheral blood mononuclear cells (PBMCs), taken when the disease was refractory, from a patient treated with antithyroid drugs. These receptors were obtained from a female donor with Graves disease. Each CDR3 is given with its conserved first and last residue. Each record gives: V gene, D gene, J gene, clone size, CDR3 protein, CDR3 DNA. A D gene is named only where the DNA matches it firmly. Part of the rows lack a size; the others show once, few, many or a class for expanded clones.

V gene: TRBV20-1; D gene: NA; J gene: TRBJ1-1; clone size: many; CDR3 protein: CSARAPRPTEAFF; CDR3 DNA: TGCAGTGCTAGAGCCCCGAGACCGACAGAAGCTTTCTTT
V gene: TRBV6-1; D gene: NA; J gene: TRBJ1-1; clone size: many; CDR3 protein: CASNPYPGGEAFF; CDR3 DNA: TGTGCCAGCAACCCCTACCCGGGGGGTGAAGCTTTCTTT
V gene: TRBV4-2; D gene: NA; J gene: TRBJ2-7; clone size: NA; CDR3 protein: CASSQDVPSADSSYEQYF; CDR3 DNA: TGTGCCAGCAGCCAAGATGTCCCCTCAGCGGACAGCTCCTACGAGCAGTACTTC
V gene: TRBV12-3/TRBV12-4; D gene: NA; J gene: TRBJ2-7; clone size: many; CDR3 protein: CASSPHRDSELLRQYF; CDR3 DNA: TGTGCCAGCAGTCCACACCGGGACTCCGAGCTCTTGCGGCAGTACTTC
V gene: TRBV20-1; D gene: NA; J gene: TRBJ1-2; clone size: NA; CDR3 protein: CSAREEAGYGYTF; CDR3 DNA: TGCAGTGCTAGAGAGGAGGCAGGCTATGGCTACACCTTC
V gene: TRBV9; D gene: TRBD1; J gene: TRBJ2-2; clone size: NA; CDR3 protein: CASSGQGVSVTGELFF; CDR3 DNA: TGTGCCAGCAGCGGACAGGGAGTGTCGGTCACCGGGGAGCTGTTTTTT
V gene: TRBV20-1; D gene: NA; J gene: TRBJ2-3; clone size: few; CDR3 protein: CSAMTDTQYF; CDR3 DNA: TGCAGTGCTATGACCGATACGCAGTATTTT
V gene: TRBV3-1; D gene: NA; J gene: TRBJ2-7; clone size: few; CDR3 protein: CASSQLNYEQYF; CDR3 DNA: TGTGCCAGCAGCCAACTTAACTACGAGCAGTACTTC
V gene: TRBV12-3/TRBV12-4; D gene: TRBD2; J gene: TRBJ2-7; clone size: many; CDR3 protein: CASSRAGGLNEQYF; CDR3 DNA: TGTGCCAGCAGTCGAGCGGGGGGGCTAAACGAGCAGTACTTC
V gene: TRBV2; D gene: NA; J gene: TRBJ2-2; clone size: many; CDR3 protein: CASTGTLNTGELFF; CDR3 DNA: TGTGCCAGCACCGGGACCCTGAACACCGGGGAGCTGTTTTTT